This is a list of T cell receptor beta chains from one sample in a study of T-cell reconstitution after alpha-beta-depleted transplantation in children. TCRdb recomputed calls from the PCR reads with MiXCR, one row per CDR3 protein. This table has around 370,000 distinct CDR3 sequences, 10% appearing once. The sequenced sample was PBMCs from the stem cell graft donor, obtained from the stem cell graft. All receptors come from a human donor who donated a stem cell graft to a child with acute lymphoblastic leukemia. Each CDR3 is given with its conserved first and last residue. D genes are given only for firm matches. Size is omitted from some rows. Given values are once, few, many or a class for expanded clones.

v_call	d_call	j_call	clone_size	cdr3_aa	cdr3_nt
TRBV5-1	TRBD1	TRBJ2-1	many	CASSPGTGSNNEQFF	TGCGCCAGCAGCCCGGGGACAGGGAGCAACAATGAGCAGTTCTTC
TRBV25-1	TRBD1	TRBJ2-7	.	CASSAPPGTGGLDEQYF	TGTGCCAGCAGTGCCCCCCCGGGGACAGGGGGCCTCGACGAGCAGTACTTC
TRBV23-1	TRBD1	TRBJ2-7	.	CASSQSYDRGLSYEQYF	TGCGCCAGCAGTCAATCCTACGACAGGGGCCTCTCCTACGAGCAGTACTTC
TRBV10-3	TRBD1	TRBJ1-5	once	CAISENRGDQPQHF	TGTGCCATCAGTGAAAACAGGGGAGATCAGCCCCAGCATTTT
TRBV27	TRBD2	TRBJ2-1	.	CASSLTWASGRVAEQFF	TGTGCCAGCAGTCTGACCTGGGCTAGCGGGAGGGTCGCTGAGCAGTTCTTC
TRBV7-8	.	TRBJ1-2	many	CASSLASGTNYGYTF	TGTGCCAGCAGCTTAGCTAGCGGGACAAACTATGGCTACACCTTC
TRBV11-1	TRBD2	TRBJ2-3	few	CASSFGLAGVGTSTDTQYF	TGTGCCAGCAGCTTCGGACTAGCGGGAGTAGGGACTAGCACAGATACGCAGTATTTT
TRBV12-3/TRBV12-4	.	TRBJ1-3	few	CASSHGQYSGNTIYF	TGTGCCAGCAGCCACGGACAGTACTCTGGAAACACCATATATTTT
TRBV5-1	.	TRBJ2-1	.	CASSLGDLLDEQFF	TGCGCCAGCAGCTTGGGGGACTTATTAGATGAGCAGTTCTTC
TRBV5-1	TRBD1	TRBJ2-7	few	CASSPDRVKSYEQYF	TGCGCCAGCAGCCCGGACAGGGTAAAATCCTACGAGCAGTACTTC
TRBV4-1	.	TRBJ2-7	.	CASSRGQGGYEQYF	TGCGCCAGCAGCCGAGGGCAGGGAGGCTACGAGCAGTACTTC
TRBV6-2/TRBV6-3	TRBD2	TRBJ2-2	.	CASSHPLRSGLAWAGELFF	TGTGCCAGCAGCCACCCTCTTCGTTCGGGACTAGCATGGGCCGGGGAGCTGTTTTTT
TRBV5-1	.	TRBJ2-7	.	CASSLARLTRDPDPGYEQYF	TGCGCCAGCAGCTTGGCCCGATTAACCCGGGACCCCGACCCCGGCTACGAGCAGTACTTC